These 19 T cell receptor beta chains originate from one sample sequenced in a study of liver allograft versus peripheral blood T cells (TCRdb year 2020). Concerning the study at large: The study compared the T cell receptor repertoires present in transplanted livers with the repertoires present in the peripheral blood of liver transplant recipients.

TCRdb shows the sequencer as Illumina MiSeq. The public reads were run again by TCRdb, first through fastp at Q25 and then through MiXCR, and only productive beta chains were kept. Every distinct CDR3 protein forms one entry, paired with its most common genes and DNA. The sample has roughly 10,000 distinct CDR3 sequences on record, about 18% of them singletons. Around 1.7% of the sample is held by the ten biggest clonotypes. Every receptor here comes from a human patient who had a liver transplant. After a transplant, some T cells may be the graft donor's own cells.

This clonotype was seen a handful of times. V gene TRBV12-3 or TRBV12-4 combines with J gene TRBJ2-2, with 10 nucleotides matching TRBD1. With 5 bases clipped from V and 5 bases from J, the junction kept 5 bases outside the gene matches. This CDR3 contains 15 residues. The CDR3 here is CASSRRTGGTGELFF. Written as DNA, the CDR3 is TGTGCCAGCAGTCGGCGGACAGGGGGAACCGGGGAGCTGTTTTTT.

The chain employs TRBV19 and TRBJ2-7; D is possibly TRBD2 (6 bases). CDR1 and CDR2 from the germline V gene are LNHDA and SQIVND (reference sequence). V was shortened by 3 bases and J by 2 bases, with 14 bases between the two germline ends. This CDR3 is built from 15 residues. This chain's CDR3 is CASSIGGGGTYEQYF. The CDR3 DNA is TGTGCCAGTAGTATTGGTGGCGGCGGGACCTACGAGCAGTACTTC.

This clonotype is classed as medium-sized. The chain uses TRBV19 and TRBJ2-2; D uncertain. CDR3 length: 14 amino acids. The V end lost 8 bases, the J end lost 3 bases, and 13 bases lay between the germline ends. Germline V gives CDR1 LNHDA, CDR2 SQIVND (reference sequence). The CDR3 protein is CASSRQPYTGELFF. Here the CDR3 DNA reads TGTGCCAGTTCGCGGCAGCCATACACCGGGGAGCTGTTTTTT.

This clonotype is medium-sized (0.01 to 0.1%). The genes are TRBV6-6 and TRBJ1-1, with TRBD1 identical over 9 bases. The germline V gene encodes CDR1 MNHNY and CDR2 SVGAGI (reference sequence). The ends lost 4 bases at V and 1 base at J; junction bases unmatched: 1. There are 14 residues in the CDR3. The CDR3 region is CASSWGQGNTEAFF. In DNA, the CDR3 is TGTGCCAGCAGTTGGGGACAGGGGAACACTGAAGCTTTCTTT.

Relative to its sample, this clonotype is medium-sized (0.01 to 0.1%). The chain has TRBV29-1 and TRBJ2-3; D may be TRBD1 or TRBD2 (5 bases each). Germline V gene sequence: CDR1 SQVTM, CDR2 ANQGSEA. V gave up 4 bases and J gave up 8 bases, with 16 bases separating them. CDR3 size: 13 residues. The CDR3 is CSVAWDPRGTQYF. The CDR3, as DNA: TGCAGCGTTGCTTGGGACCCCCGCGGTACGCAGTATTTT.

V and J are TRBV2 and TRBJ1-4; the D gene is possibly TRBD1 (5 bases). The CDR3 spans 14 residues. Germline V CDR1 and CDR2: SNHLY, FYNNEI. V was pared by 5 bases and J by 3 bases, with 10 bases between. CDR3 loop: CASSFREANEKLFF. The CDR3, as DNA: TGTGCCAGCAGTTTCAGGGAGGCTAATGAAAAACTGTTTTTT.

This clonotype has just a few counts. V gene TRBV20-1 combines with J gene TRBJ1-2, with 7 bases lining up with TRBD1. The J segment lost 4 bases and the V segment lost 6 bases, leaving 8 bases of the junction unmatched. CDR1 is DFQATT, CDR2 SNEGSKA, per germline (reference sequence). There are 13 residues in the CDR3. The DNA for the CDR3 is TGCAGTGCGAACACAGGGGCCGGCTATGGCTACACCTTC. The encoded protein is CSANTGAGYGYTF.

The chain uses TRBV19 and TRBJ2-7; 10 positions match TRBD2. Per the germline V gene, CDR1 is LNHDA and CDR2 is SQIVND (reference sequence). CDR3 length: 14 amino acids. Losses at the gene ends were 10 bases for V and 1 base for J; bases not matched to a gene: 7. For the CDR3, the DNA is TGTGCCAATCGCACTAGCGGGATTTCCTACGAGCAGTACTTC. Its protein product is CANRTSGISYEQYF.

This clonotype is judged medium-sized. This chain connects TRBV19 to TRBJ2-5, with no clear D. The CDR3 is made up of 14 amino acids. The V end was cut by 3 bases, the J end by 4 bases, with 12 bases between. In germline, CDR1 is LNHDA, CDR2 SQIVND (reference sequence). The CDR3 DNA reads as TGTGCCAGTAGTATTGACTTTTTGGGAGAGACCCAGTACTTC. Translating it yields CASSIDFLGETQYF.

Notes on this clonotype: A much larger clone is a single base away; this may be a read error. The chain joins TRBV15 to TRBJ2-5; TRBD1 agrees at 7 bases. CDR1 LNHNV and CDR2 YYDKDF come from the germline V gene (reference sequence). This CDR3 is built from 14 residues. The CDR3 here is CSTSRGQVIGTQYF. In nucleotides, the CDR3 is TGTTCCACCAGCAGAGGACAGGTTATCGGGACCCAGTACTTC.

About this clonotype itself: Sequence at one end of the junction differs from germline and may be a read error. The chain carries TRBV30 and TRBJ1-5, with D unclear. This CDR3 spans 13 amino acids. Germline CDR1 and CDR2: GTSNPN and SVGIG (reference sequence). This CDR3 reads CVWSVRRNQPQHF. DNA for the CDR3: TGTGTCTGGAGTGTACGGAGAAATCAGCCCCAGCATTTT.

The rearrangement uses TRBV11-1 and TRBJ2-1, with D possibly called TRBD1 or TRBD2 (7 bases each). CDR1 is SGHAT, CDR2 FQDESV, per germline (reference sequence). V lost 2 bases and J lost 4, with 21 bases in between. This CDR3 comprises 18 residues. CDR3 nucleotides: TGTGCCAGCAGCTTACGGGCGGGGGAGGGGGCAGTTTACAATGAGCAGTTCTTC. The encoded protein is CASSLRAGEGAVYNEQFF.

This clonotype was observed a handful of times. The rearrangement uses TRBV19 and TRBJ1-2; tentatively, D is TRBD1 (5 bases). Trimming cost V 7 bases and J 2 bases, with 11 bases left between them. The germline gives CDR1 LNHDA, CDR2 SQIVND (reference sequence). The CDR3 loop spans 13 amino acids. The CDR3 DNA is TGTGCCAGTACACGCGGGACCAACTATGGCTACACCTTC. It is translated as CASTRGTNYGYTF. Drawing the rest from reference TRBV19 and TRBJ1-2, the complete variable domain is DGGITQSPKYLFRKEGQNVTLSCEQNLNHDAMYWYRQDPGQGLRLIYYSQIVNDFQKGDIAEGYSVSREKKESFPLTVTSAQKNPTAFYLCASTRGTNYGYTFGSGTRLTVV.

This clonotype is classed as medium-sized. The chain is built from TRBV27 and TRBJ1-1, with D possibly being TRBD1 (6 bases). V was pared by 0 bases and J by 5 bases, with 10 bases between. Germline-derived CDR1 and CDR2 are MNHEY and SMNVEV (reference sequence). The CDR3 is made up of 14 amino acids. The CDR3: CASSLSRGKTEAFF. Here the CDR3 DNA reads TGTGCCAGCAGTTTATCAAGGGGGAAGACTGAAGCTTTCTTT.

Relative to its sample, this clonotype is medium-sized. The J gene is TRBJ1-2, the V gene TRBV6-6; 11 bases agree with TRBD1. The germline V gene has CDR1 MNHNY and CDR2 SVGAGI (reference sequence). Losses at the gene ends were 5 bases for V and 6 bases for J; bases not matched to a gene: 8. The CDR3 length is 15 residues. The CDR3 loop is CASSNLGQGADGYTF. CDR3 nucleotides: TGTGCCAGCAGTAACCTCGGACAGGGGGCTGATGGCTACACCTTC.

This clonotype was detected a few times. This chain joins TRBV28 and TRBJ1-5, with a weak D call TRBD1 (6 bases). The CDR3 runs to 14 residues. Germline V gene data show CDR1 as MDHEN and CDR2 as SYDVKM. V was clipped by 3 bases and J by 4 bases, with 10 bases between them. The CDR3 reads CASSFLDRNQPQHF. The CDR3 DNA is TGTGCCAGCAGTTTCCTGGACAGAAATCAGCCCCAGCATTTT.

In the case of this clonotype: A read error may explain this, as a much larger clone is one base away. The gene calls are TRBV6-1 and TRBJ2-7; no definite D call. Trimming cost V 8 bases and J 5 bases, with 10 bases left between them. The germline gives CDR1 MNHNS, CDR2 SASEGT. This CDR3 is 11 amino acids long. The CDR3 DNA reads TGTGCCAGCTGTCGGTTGGACGAGCAGTACTTC. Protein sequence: CASCRLDEQYF.

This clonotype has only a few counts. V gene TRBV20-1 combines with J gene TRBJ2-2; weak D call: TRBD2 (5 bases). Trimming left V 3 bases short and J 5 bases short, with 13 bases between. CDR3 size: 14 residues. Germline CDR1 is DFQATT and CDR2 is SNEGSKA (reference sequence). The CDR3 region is CSARGREGTGELFF. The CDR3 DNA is TGCAGTGCTAGGGGCCGGGAAGGTACCGGGGAGCTGTTTTTT.

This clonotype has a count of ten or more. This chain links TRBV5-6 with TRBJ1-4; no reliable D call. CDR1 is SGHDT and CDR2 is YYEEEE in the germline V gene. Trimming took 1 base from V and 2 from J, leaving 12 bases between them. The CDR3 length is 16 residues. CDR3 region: CASSLWASDTNEKLFF. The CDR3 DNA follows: TGTGCCAGCAGCTTGTGGGCCAGCGACACTAATGAAAAACTGTTTTTT.